A single sample gave rise to the 28 T cell receptor beta chains below, sequenced in a study of Graves' ophthalmopathy and Graves' hyperthyroidism. RNA transcripts provided the template for amplifying TCR beta CDR3 regions. Second-round multiplex PCR came after a first-round RT-PCR that employed HTBI primers. TCRdb itself ran the multiplex PCR reads through MiXCR, one entry per CDR3 protein. The sample contains approximately 460,000 distinct CDR3 sequences, over 13% of which appear only once. Specimen: blood. These receptor sequences come from a woman aged 25 to 39 with Graves' ophthalmopathy.

This clonotype has only a few counts. The V gene is TRBV12-3 or TRBV12-4, the J gene TRBJ1-1; no clear D gene. CDR3 length: 13 residues. With 1 base removed from V and 4 bases from J, the gap between germline ends came to 7 bases. The CDR3 DNA reads TGTGCCAGCAGTTTAGGCTCCCCCACTGAAGCTTTCTTT. It is translated as CASSLGSPTEAFF.

At least ten counts were recorded for this clonotype. The CDR3 spells CASRPPGGNYGYTF. CDR3 DNA: TGTGCCAGCAGACCTCCGGGAGGCAACTATGGCTACACCTTC. V is TRBV6-1 and J is TRBJ1-2; no reliable D call. Trimming took off 6 bases at V and 2 bases at J, with 13 bases between the two ends. CDR3 length: 14 residues. Germline CDR1 MNHNS, CDR2 SASEGT.

This clonotype was observed many times. The chain combines TRBV2 with TRBJ2-7, with 10 nucleotides matching TRBD1. The CDR3 loop spans 14 amino acids. Unmatched junction bases numbered 4, after V lost 5 bases and J lost 3 bases. CDR1 is SNHLY, CDR2 FYNNEI, per germline. CDR3 nucleotide sequence: TGTGCCAGCAGTCTAGGGACAGGGGTCTACGAGCAGTACTTC. Residues: CASSLGTGVYEQYF. The whole variable domain, filled in from reference TRBV2 and TRBJ2-7, reads EPEVTQTPSHQVTQMGQEVILRCVPISNHLYFYWYRQILGQKVEFLVSFYNNEISEKSEIFDDQFSVERPDGSNFTLKIRSTKLEDSAMYFCASSLGTGVYEQYFGPGTRLTVT.

This clonotype was seen a handful of times. V usage is TRBV27 and J usage is TRBJ1-5; a weak D match, TRBD1 (5 bases). This CDR3 is built from 13 residues. V shed 6 bases and J shed 9 bases, with 15 bases lying between them. The germline gives CDR1 MNHEY, CDR2 SMNVEV (reference sequence). CDR3 sequence reads: CASSPLGQAPQHF. The CDR3 DNA reads as TGTGCCAGCAGCCCCCTGGGGCAGGCGCCCCAGCATTTT.

J is TRBJ1-2 and V is TRBV12-3 or TRBV12-4; 9 bases are a match to TRBD1. V gave up 5 bases and J gave up 6 bases; unmatched junction bases: 10. CDR3 size: 15 residues. This chain's CDR3 is CASSGGWGTGHGYTF. CDR3 in DNA: TGTGCCAGCAGTGGCGGGTGGGGGACAGGGCATGGCTACACCTTC.

There are many counts of this clonotype. The chain couples TRBV18 to TRBJ1-1; weak D call: TRBD1 (6 bases). The CDR3 totals 15 residues. V was clipped by 6 bases and J by 3 bases, with 17 bases between them. Germline values: CDR1 KGHSH, CDR2 LQKENI. CDR3 region: CASSEHGGRDTEAFF. The CDR3 nucleotides read TGTGCCAGCTCCGAACACGGGGGGCGCGACACTGAAGCTTTCTTT.

This clonotype was recorded many times. The V and J genes are TRBV7-8 and TRBJ2-7; 14 bases match TRBD2. J gave up 4 bases and V 5 bases, and 7 bases lay outside the gene matches. Germline V gene lookup returns CDR1 SGHVS and CDR2 FQNEAQ. The length of the CDR3 is 16 residues. This CDR3 is CASSRGTSGSLYEQYF. CDR3 in DNA: TGTGCCAGCAGCAGAGGGACTAGCGGGAGTTTATACGAGCAGTACTTC.

In this sample, this clonotype turned up many times. The V gene is TRBV13, the J gene TRBJ1-1; possibly TRBD1 for D (5 bases). V lost 8 bases to trimming and J lost 1 base, with 17 bases between them. Germline V lookup: CDR1 PRHDT, CDR2 FYEKMQ (reference sequence). This CDR3 region has 15 residues. CDR3 sequence reads: CASGARGRPNTEAFF. CDR3 in DNA: TGTGCCAGCGGGGCCCGGGGACGGCCGAACACTGAAGCTTTCTTT. Full variable domain (remainder filled in from reference TRBV13 and TRBJ1-1): AAGVIQSPRHLIKEKRETATLKCYPIPRHDTVYWYQQGPGQDPQFLISFYEKMQSDKGSIPDRFSAQQFSDYHSELNMSSLELGDSALYFCASGARGRPNTEAFFGQGTRLTVV.

This clonotype was recorded at least ten times. This chain links TRBV6-5 with TRBJ1-1; maybe TRBD1 (5 bases). The CDR3 contains 11 residues. From germline, CDR1 is MNHEY and CDR2 SVGAGI. Trimming took 3 bases from V and 7 from J, leaving 6 bases between them. The DNA of the CDR3 is TGTGCCAGCAGTTATGGGGGTGAAGCTTTCTTT. It specifies CASSYGGEAFF.

The chain joins TRBV19 to TRBJ1-1; maybe TRBD1 (5 bases). Germline V gives CDR1 LNHDA, CDR2 SQIVND (reference sequence). This CDR3 comprises 13 residues. Trimming removed 3 bases from V and 10 bases from J, with 15 bases in between. The CDR3 nucleotides read TGTGCCAGTAGTATCGGTCAGGGCGGAGGAGCTTTCTTT. Amino acid sequence: CASSIGQGGGAFF.

This clonotype was seen repeatedly, ten times or more. The genes are TRBV5-1 and TRBJ1-1; TRBD1 matches at 8 bases. CDR3 length: 14 amino acids. Looked up from germline, CDR1 is SGHRS and CDR2 is YFSETQ. V shed 9 bases, J shed 1 base, and the junction held 8 bases outside the gene matches. The CDR3 bases are TGCGCCACCTCCACCGGGACAGGGAACACTGAAGCTTTCTTT. It is translated as CATSTGTGNTEAFF. The full variable domain, in which reference TRBV5-1 and TRBJ1-1 provide the parts outside the CDR3, is KAGVTQTPRYLIKTRGQQVTLSCSPISGHRSVSWYQQTPGQGLQFLFEYFSETQRNKGNFPGRFSGRQFSNSRSEMNVSTLELGDSALYLCATSTGTGNTEAFFGQGTRLTVV.

V is TRBV6-1 and J is TRBJ1-2, with D unresolved. Germline CDR1 is MNHNS and CDR2 is SASEGT. The CDR3 consists of 17 residues. V lost 0 bases and J lost 8, with 22 bases in between. The CDR3 protein is CASSEAATGLLQKGYTF. In nucleotides, the CDR3 is TGTGCCAGCAGTGAAGCTGCCACCGGGTTGCTACAGAAGGGCTACACCTTC.

This clonotype was counted ten times or more. The rearrangement uses TRBV2 and TRBJ1-2; TRBD1 aligns across 8 bases. The CDR3 consists of 15 residues. CDR1 is SNHLY, CDR2 FYNNEI, per germline. V was clipped by 7 bases and J by 6 bases; unmatched bases: 13. In nucleotides, the CDR3 is TGTGCCAGCACCATCAGAGGGCAGGGGGCTGATGGCTACACCTTC. Protein: CASTIRGQGADGYTF.

Many counts were recorded for this clonotype. The chain links TRBV6-1 to TRBJ1-5; 10 bases agree with TRBD1. With 8 bases clipped from V and 6 bases from J, the junction kept 7 bases outside the gene matches. CDR3 length: 14 residues. From germline, CDR1 is MNHNS and CDR2 SASEGT. The CDR3: CASGTGEDAQPQHF. In DNA, the CDR3 is TGTGCCAGCGGGACAGGGGAGGATGCTCAGCCCCAGCATTTT.

This clonotype was seen many times. The rearrangement joins TRBV4-2 to TRBJ2-7; 9 bases fit TRBD1. The CDR3 has 20 residues. The V segment lost 4 bases and the J segment 1 base; nucleotides outside the gene matches: 20. Germline lookup yields CDR1 LGHNA and CDR2 YNFKEQ. CDR3 DNA sequence: TGTGCCAGCAGCCCCCTGGGTCGGGACAGGGTCAAAACCCCTTCCTACGAGCAGTACTTC. Translation gives CASSPLGRDRVKTPSYEQYF.

The table lists this clonotype with a few counts. The V and J genes are TRBV30 and TRBJ1-1, with D uncertain. Deletions cut 2 bases from V and 0 bases from J, with 10 bases between. The germline V gene has CDR1 GTSNPN and CDR2 SVGIG (reference sequence). This CDR3 comprises 14 residues. This CDR3 reads CAWSPTPMNTEAFF. CDR3 DNA: TGTGCCTGGAGTCCGACACCGATGAACACTGAAGCTTTCTTT.

This clonotype has a count of ten or more. The chain employs TRBV12-3 or TRBV12-4 and TRBJ1-1, with D perhaps matching TRBD1 (5 bases). V lost 4 bases and J 5 bases, leaving 11 bases between the germline ends. The CDR3 has 13 amino acids. CDR3 region: CASSWIGETEAFF. CDR3 coding DNA: TGTGCCAGCAGTTGGATAGGGGAAACTGAAGCTTTCTTT.

This rearrangement joins TRBV6-1 to TRBJ2-5; 10 positions match TRBD1. CDR3 length: 14 residues. V was pared by 10 bases and J by 3 bases, with 8 bases of the junction left unmatched. Germline V CDR1 and CDR2: MNHNS, SASEGT. The CDR3 sequence is CATMTGGRKETQYF. CDR3 in DNA: TGTGCCACTATGACAGGGGGCCGTAAAGAGACCCAGTACTTC.

In its sample, this clonotype was seen many times. This rearrangement joins TRBV6-2 or TRBV6-3 to TRBJ1-1; D unclear. Trimming shortened V by 5 bases and J by 0 bases, and 13 bases separated the two germline ends. Germline V CDR1 and CDR2: MNHEY, SVGEGT. This CDR3 comprises 15 residues. The CDR3 DNA sequence: TGTGCCAGCAGTCATAATACCCGGGTGAACACTGAAGCTTTCTTT. Translation gives CASSHNTRVNTEAFF.

The chain combines TRBV15 with TRBJ2-5; D gene unclear. There are 14 residues in the CDR3. Trimming removed 0 bases from V and 4 bases from J, with 9 bases in between. CDR1 LNHNV and CDR2 YYDKDF come from the germline V gene (reference sequence). CDR3 DNA: TGTGCCACCAGCAGAGATGGCACGGCAGAGACCCAGTACTTC. Amino acid sequence: CATSRDGTAETQYF.

This chain joins TRBV11-2 and TRBJ2-7; 7 nucleotides match TRBD1. This CDR3 has 14 amino acids. Germline V lookup: CDR1 SGHAT, CDR2 FQNNGV. J was trimmed by 2 bases and V by 1 base; bases with no gene match: 2. CDR3 sequence reads: CASSLVGTAYEQYF. Written as DNA, the CDR3 is TGTGCCAGCAGCTTAGTCGGGACAGCCTACGAGCAGTACTTC.

This sequence joins TRBV4-1 and TRBJ1-5; maybe TRBD1 (5 bases). Germline V gene lookup returns CDR1 MGHRA and CDR2 YSYEKL. The CDR3 loop spans 12 amino acids. Trimming cost V 8 bases and J 3 bases, with 8 bases left between them. CDR3 protein: CASGTDNQPQHF. CDR3 DNA sequence: TGCGCCAGCGGGACGGACAATCAGCCCCAGCATTTT.

The table lists this clonotype with many counts. The rearrangement uses TRBV6-1 and TRBJ2-7, with 9 bases that match TRBD1. V gave up 7 bases and J gave up 0 bases; unmatched junction bases: 7. Germline V CDR1 and CDR2: MNHNS, SASEGT. This CDR3 has 15 amino acids. The CDR3 region has the DNA TGTGCCAGCAAGCCGGGACAGGGTCACTCCTACGAGCAGTACTTC. Translating it yields CASKPGQGHSYEQYF.

This clonotype was found a few times. The J gene is TRBJ2-7, the V gene TRBV20-1; D is uncertain. This CDR3 has 13 amino acids. The V gene lost 0 bases and the J gene lost 3 bases, with 9 bases spanning the gap. CDR1 is DFQATT, CDR2 SNEGSKA, per germline (reference sequence). This chain's CDR3 is CSARDNRDYEQYF. CDR3 DNA sequence: TGCAGTGCTAGAGATAACCGAGACTACGAGCAGTACTTC.

The V and J genes are TRBV30 and TRBJ2-5, with TRBD1 matching 7 bases. The V gene end was trimmed by 2 bases and the J gene end by 3 bases; junction bases not matched to a gene: 3. The CDR3 length is 13 residues. Germline lookup yields CDR1 GTSNPN and CDR2 SVGIG (reference sequence). CDR3: CAWSRQGEETQYF. The CDR3 bases are TGTGCCTGGAGTCGACAGGGCGAAGAGACCCAGTACTTC.

This clonotype was seen ten or more times. This sequence joins TRBV30 and TRBJ2-7; tentative D call: TRBD1 (5 bases). The CDR3 consists of 12 residues. The V and J ends lost 4 bases and 7 bases respectively, with 14 bases between them. Germline V lookup: CDR1 GTSNPN, CDR2 SVGIG (reference sequence). CDR3 region: CAWMGRAEEQYF. CDR3 nucleotides: TGTGCCTGGATGGGCAGGGCTGAAGAGCAGTACTTC. The full variable domain, its missing parts supplied by reference TRBV30 and TRBJ2-7, is SQTIHQWPATLVQPVGSPLSLECTVEGTSNPNLYWYRQAAGRGLQLLFYSVGIGQISSEVPQNLSASRPQDRQFILSSKKLLLSDSGFYLCAWMGRAEEQYFGPGTRLTVT.

This clonotype was recorded once. V gene TRBV6-1 combines with J gene TRBJ1-2; TRBD1 agrees at 11 bases. From germline, CDR1 is MNHNS and CDR2 SASEGT. This CDR3 contains 15 residues. Trimming at V came to 7 bases and at J to 5 bases, leaving 9 bases not matched to a gene. DNA of the CDR3: TGTGCCAGCACCCCAGGGACAGGGGGTAGGTATGGCTACACCTTC. Translation: CASTPGTGGRYGYTF.

The genes are TRBV15 and TRBJ1-2; no firm D call. The CDR3 is 14 residues long. Germline V gene sequence: CDR1 LNHNV, CDR2 YYDKDF (reference sequence). The ends were cut back, 4 bases at V and 4 bases at J, with 13 bases in the middle. This CDR3 reads CATSISHDVYGYTF. The CDR3 nucleotides are TGTGCCACCAGCATCAGCCATGACGTCTATGGCTACACCTTC.